Listed below are T cell receptor beta chains from one sample, sequenced in a study of T cell repertoires and HLA-DP antigens. Profiled with immunoSEQ multiplex PCR; TCRdb holds only in-frame clones, not every one. The sample lists over 60,000 clones; about four fifths were seen once. What these receptors recognize is not known. The source material was CD4+ T cells from PBMCs. The receptors derive from a man in his 60s in good health and CMV-seronegative. The CDR3 runs from the conserved cysteine through the conserved F or W. A D gene is named only where the DNA matches it firmly. For some rows the clone size is stated as once, few or many, or as a class when expanded; others skip it.

>TRBV19|TRBD1|NA|TRBJ2-2
TGTGCCACCGGGACAGGGGTCGGGAACACCGGGGAGCTGTTTTTT
CATGTGVGNTGELFF
>TRBV19|NA|NA|TRBJ2-2
TGTGCCAGTGGGGTGAGGACAAGATTGGGGGAGCTGTTTTTT
CASGVRTRLGELFF
>TRBV2|NA|few|TRBJ1-4
TGTGCCAGCATCAAAGGGGAGGGTAATGAAAAACTGTTTTTT
CASIKGEGNEKLFF
>TRBV29-1|NA|NA|TRBJ2-3
TGCAGCGTTGCGCAGGTATCAGATACGCAGTATTTT
CSVAQVSDTQYF
>TRBV19|NA|NA|TRBJ1-2
TGTGCCAGTAGTATACGGGACGTTAGAGTGGGCTACACCTTC
CASSIRDVRVGYTF
>TRBV7-2|NA|NA|TRBJ1-1
TGTGCCAGCAGCTTAGACTTTAGTCCCCTGGGCACTGAAGCTTTCTTT
CASSLDFSPLGTEAFF
>TRBV4-3|TRBD2|NA|TRBJ2-3
TGCGCCAGCAGCCAAGACGCCCCCCTCGCGGGAGTCCCAGATACGCAGTATTTT
CASSQDAPLAGVPDTQYF
>TRBV7-2|NA|NA|TRBJ2-4
TGTGCCAGCAGCTTAGACAGGTCTGCCAAAAACATTCAGTACTTC
CASSLDRSAKNIQYF
>TRBV7-8|NA|NA|TRBJ1-2
TGTGCCAGCAGCTTAGAGAGGGGCACAGGTGGCTACACCTTC
CASSLERGTGGYTF
>TRBV7-3|NA|NA|TRBJ2-5
TGTGCCAGCAGCTTAGCCGGAACGGGGGCGATGGGAGAGACCCAGTACTTC
CASSLAGTGAMGETQYF
>TRBV27|NA|NA|TRBJ1-4
TGTGCCAGCAGTTCGCCCGGAGGGACTAATGAAAAACTGTTTTTT
CASSSPGGTNEKLFF
>TRBV19|NA|NA|TRBJ2-3
TGTGCCAGTAGTATAGCGGCAGGGGGGAGCCCAGATACGCAGTATTTT
CASSIAAGGSPDTQYF
>TRBV7-8|NA|NA|TRBJ1-2
TGTGCCAGCAGCTCGTACACCCTTGGCTACACCTTC
CASSSYTLGYTF
>TRBV28|NA|NA|TRBJ1-5
TGTGCCAGCAACCCCCGACGGGGGTTCGAACAGCCCCAGCATTTT
CASNPRRGFEQPQHF
>TRBV7-9|NA|NA|TRBJ2-5
TGTGCCAGCAGCGTTGGGGTCTCAGCCGGGACCCAGTACTTC
CASSVGVSAGTQYF
>TRBV19|NA|NA|TRBJ1-1
TGTGCCAGTAGGGGTCGGGGGTATGGCACTGAAGCTTTCTTT
CASRGRGYGTEAFF
>TRBV19|TRBD2|once|TRBJ2-7
TGTGCCAGTAGTAGCTACCGTCGCGGGACTAGCTCAGAGCAGTACTTC
CASSSYRRGTSSEQYF
>TRBV9|NA|NA|TRBJ2-3
TGTGCCAGCAGCCTCGACATGAGGGGGCAGTATTTT
CASSLDMRGQYF
>TRBV19|TRBD2|NA|TRBJ2-1
TGTGCCAGTAGTAGGACTAGCGGGAGTCCCAATGAGCAGTTCTTC
CASSRTSGSPNEQFF
>TRBV19|NA|NA|TRBJ2-7
TGTGCCAGTAGCGAGGACGGACCCTACGAGCAGTACTTC
CASSEDGPYEQYF
>TRBV10-3|NA|NA|TRBJ2-5
TGTGCCATCAGTGATGGGGAGACCCAGTACTTC
CAISDGETQYF
>TRBV7-2|NA|NA|TRBJ2-4
TGTGCCAGCAGCCCCGGACTGAACCCCAAAAACATTCAGTACTTC
CASSPGLNPKNIQYF
>TRBV28|NA|few|TRBJ1-1
TGTGCCAGCAGTCTTACTCACAGGGCCACTGAAGCTTTCTTT
CASSLTHRATEAFF
>TRBV5-4|NA|NA|TRBJ2-3
TGTGCCAGCAGCCCCGCGACTGGGGGGAGGGGGCCAGATACGCAGTATTTT
CASSPATGGRGPDTQYF
>TRBV18|NA|NA|TRBJ1-2
TGTGCCAGCTCACCACCGGGTATTAACTATGGCTACACCTTC
CASSPPGINYGYTF
>TRBV2|NA|NA|TRBJ2-6
TGTGCCAGCAGTGAGAACACCGCGGGGGGGGCCAACGTCCTGACTTTC
CASSENTAGGANVLTF
>TRBV19|NA|few|TRBJ1-2
TGTGCCAGTAGTTCGACGGCCCACAGTCTCCGCTATGGCTACACCTTC
CASSSTAHSLRYGYTF
>TRBV7-2|NA|NA|TRBJ2-3
TGTGCCAGCAGTTTTTCCGGGCCCACAGATACGCAGTATTTT
CASSFSGPTDTQYF
>TRBV11-2|NA|NA|TRBJ2-1
TGTGCCAGCAGTCCCGTCCTAGTTGGCGATGAGCAGTTCTTC
CASSPVLVGDEQFF
>TRBV19|NA|NA|TRBJ2-2
TGTGCCAGTAGTTCCAGGGGTGCCGGGGAGCTGTTTTTT
CASSSRGAGELFF
>TRBV28|NA|NA|TRBJ2-7
TGTGCCAGCAGTTTAAGGGGTTCCTACGAGCAGTACTTC
CASSLRGSYEQYF
>TRBV29-1|TRBD2|NA|TRBJ2-1
TGCAGCGCCCTATCTGGGACTAGCGGGAGAGAGCAGTTCTTC
CSALSGTSGREQFF
>TRBV5-1|TRBD2|NA|TRBJ2-1
TGCGCCAGCAGCTTGTCGGGGGGGCTCCGGGACCGCAATGAGCAGTTCTTC
CASSLSGGLRDRNEQFF
>TRBV27|NA|few|TRBJ1-4
TGTGCCAGCAGTTTACAGGGGACTACAACTAATGAAAAACTGTTTTTT
CASSLQGTTTNEKLFF
>TRBV11-2|TRBD2|NA|TRBJ2-2
TGTGCCAGCAGCTTGGGGGGGACCGGGGAGCTGTTTTTT
CASSLGGTGELFF